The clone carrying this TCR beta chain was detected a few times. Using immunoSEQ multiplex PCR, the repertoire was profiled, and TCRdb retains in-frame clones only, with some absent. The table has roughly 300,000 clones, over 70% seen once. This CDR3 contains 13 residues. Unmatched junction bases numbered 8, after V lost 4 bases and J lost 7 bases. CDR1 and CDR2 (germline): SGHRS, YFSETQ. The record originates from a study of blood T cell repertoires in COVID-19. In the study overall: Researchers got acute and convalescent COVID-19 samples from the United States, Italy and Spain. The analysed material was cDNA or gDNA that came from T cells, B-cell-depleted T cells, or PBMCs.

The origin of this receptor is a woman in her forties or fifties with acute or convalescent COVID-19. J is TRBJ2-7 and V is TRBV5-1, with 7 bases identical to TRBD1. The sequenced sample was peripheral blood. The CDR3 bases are TGCGCCAGCAGCCAGACAGGGATGGATGAGCAGTACGTC. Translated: CASSQTGMDEQYV.